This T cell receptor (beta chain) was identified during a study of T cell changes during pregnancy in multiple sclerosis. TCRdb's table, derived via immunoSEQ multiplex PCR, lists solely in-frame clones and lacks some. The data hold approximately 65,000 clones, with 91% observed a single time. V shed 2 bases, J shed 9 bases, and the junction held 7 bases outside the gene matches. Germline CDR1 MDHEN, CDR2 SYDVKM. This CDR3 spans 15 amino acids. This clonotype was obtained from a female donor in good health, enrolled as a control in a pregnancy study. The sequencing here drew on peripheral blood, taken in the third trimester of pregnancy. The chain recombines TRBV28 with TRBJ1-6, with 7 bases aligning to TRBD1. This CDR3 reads CASSLEEGAVSPLHF. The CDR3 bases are TGTGCCAGCAGTTTAGAGGAGGGGGCAGTTTCACCCCTCCACTTT.